The source of this TCR beta chain is a study of blood T cells in healthy people across ages. Study information: For every two T cells, template switching captured about one barcoded beta molecule. Study-level points and caveats: Roughly linear age-related decline in beta diversity appeared, significant by age about 40.

A J-beta primer mix and a sample-barcoded 5' primer were used in a second PCR of roughly 7 to 12 cycles. TCRdb fed the 5' RACE reads into MiXCR, producing one record per CDR3 protein. The sample has about 570,000 distinct CDR3 sequences, 27% seen once. All donors came from Russia, were Caucasian and healthy, and spanned ages roughly 6 to 100. This clonotype occurred a few times. Its antigen is currently unknown. The germline V gene encodes CDR1 SGHRS and CDR2 YFSETQ. The CDR3 extends over 16 amino acids. The V end lost 0 bases, the J end lost 6 bases, and 18 bases lay between the germline ends. The clonotype originates from a woman aged 65 to 85 in good health. Material for sequencing was blood. The chain recombines TRBV5-1 with TRBJ1-2; the D gene is possibly TRBD1 (6 bases). The CDR3 region is CASSLGQVQGENGYTF. CDR3 nucleotides: TGCGCCAGCAGCTTGGGACAGGTGCAGGGAGAGAATGGCTACACCTTC.